This T cell receptor beta chain was sequenced for a study of blood T cell repertoires in COVID-19. Study processing details: By means of reference gene primer amplification, nucleated cell counts were estimated. Data came from immunoSEQ multiplex PCR; TCRdb stores just in-frame clones and leaves some out. V and J calls and clone size are copied from that table; D and trimming were computed from the DNA. This sample has roughly 90,000 clones, with 80% found just once. Sequences were obtained from peripheral blood. The sequence came from a woman in her 70s with acute or convalescent COVID-19.

The CDR3 DNA follows: TGTGCCAGCAGTTTCGGGGTCCATAATTCACCCCTCCACTTT. It is translated as CASSFGVHNSPLHF. The rearrangement uses TRBV27 and TRBJ1-6; D remains unclear. Germline lookup yields CDR1 MNHEY and CDR2 SMNVEV (reference sequence). The V and J ends lost 3 bases and 5 bases respectively, with 8 bases between them. The CDR3 is 14 amino acids.